These 17 T cell receptor beta chains were sequenced from one sample in a study of T cell clones after liver transplantation. The protocol was immunoSEQ multiplex PCR, while the TCRdb copy is restricted to in-frame clones and leaves out a portion. In the table there are just over 60,000 clones, about 70% of which are singletons. Material: CD4+ T cells from blood, obtained before liver transplant. Receptors were obtained from a human donor who received a liver transplant.

The table lists this clone with a count of one. J is TRBJ1-6 and V is TRBV5-5; D is undetermined. Trimming left V 0 bases short and J 9 bases short, with 10 bases between. Germline V gene data show CDR1 as SGHKS and CDR2 as YYEKEE (reference sequence). This CDR3 has 14 residues. CDR3 in amino acids: CASSLVAPSSPLHF. In nucleotides, the CDR3 is TGTGCCAGCAGCTTGGTTGCTCCTAGTTCACCCCTCCACTTT.

The rearrangement links TRBV25-1 to TRBJ2-7; D unresolved. V lost 6 bases and J lost 2, with 11 bases in between. CDR3 length: 13 residues. The germline CDR1 and CDR2 sequences are MGHDK and SYGVNS. This CDR3 reads CASRLQETYEQYF. The CDR3 nucleotides are TGTGCCAGCAGACTACAAGAGACCTACGAGCAGTACTTC.

This chain connects TRBV19 to TRBJ2-5; 9 bases align to TRBD1. Germline V gives CDR1 LNHDA, CDR2 SQIVND (reference sequence). The CDR3 is made up of 16 amino acids. V shed 4 bases and J 9 bases; nucleotides not matched to a gene: 15. The CDR3 nucleotides are TGTGCCAGTAGTACCCCGGGACAGGGAGGTCCTAGGGCCCAGTACTTC. Translation gives CASSTPGQGGPRAQYF.

This sequence joins TRBV19 and TRBJ1-5; D call uncertain. V shed 5 bases and J shed 6 bases, with 11 bases lying between them. CDR3 length: 13 amino acids. Per germline, CDR1 LNHDA and CDR2 SQIVND (reference sequence). CDR3 sequence (DNA): TGTGCCAGTAGTTCTCGTGAGTCTCAGCCCCAGCATTTT. Translation: CASSSRESQPQHF.

The chain combines TRBV19 with TRBJ1-1, with D tentatively TRBD1 (5 bases). Between the trimmed V and J ends, which lost 6 bases and 6 bases, there was a span of 23 bases. CDR3 length: 16 amino acids. The germline V gene has CDR1 LNHDA and CDR2 SQIVND (reference sequence). The CDR3 reads CASRPLRGVRVPEAFF. CDR3 nucleotide sequence: TGTGCCAGTAGACCATTACGGGGGGTAAGGGTCCCTGAAGCTTTCTTT.

In DNA form, the CDR3 reads TGCGCCAGCAGTGAGCACAGCGGAAACATTCAGTACTTC. Translating gives CASSEHSGNIQYF. This chain joins TRBV10-2 and TRBJ2-4; maybe TRBD2 (5 bases). There are 13 residues in the CDR3. Germline CDR1 WSHSY, CDR2 SAAADI. V lost 2 bases, J lost 6 bases, and 8 bases lay in between.

This clone is medium-sized. The rearrangement links TRBV7-2 to TRBJ2-1; the match to TRBD2 covers 10 bases. CDR3 size: 15 residues. With 5 bases clipped from V and 6 bases from J, the junction kept 7 bases outside the gene matches. The germline V gene has CDR1 SGHTA and CDR2 FQGNSA. The CDR3 coding sequence is TGTGCCAGCAGCGACAAGCGGGGGGGCTTCAATGAGCAGTTCTTC. Residues: CASSDKRGGFNEQFF.

CDR3 region: CASSYRGTGNTIYF. CDR3 in DNA: TGTGCCAGCAGCTACAGGGGGACTGGAAACACCATATATTTT. The chain employs TRBV7-8 and TRBJ1-3, with 8 bases matching TRBD1. Germline V gene lookup returns CDR1 SGHVS and CDR2 FQNEAQ. J gave up 2 bases and V 4 bases, and 1 base lay outside the gene matches. The CDR3 loop spans 14 amino acids. Full variable domain (remainder filled in from reference TRBV7-8 and TRBJ1-3): GAGVSQSPRYKVAKRGQDVALRCDPISGHVSLFWYQQALGQGPEFLTYFQNEAQLDKSGLPSDRFFAERPEGSVSTLKIQRTQQEDSAVYLCASSYRGTGNTIYFGEGSWLTVV.

This rearrangement joins TRBV11-2 to TRBJ1-4; no reliable D call. Germline CDR1 SGHAT, CDR2 FQNNGV. The CDR3 loop spans 15 amino acids. The germline V and J ends were trimmed by 3 bases and 8 bases, with 16 bases remaining between them. The CDR3 protein is CASSLHASHPEKLFF. Here the CDR3 DNA reads TGTGCCAGCAGCTTGCATGCGTCCCACCCCGAAAAACTGTTTTTT. The whole variable domain, remainder taken from reference TRBV11-2 and TRBJ1-4, is EAGVAQSPRYKIIEKRQSVAFWCNPISGHATLYWYQQILGQGPKLLIQFQNNGVVDDSQLPKDRFSAERLKGVDSTLKIQPAKLEDSAVYLCASSLHASHPEKLFFGSGTQLSVL.

The rearrangement links TRBV28 to TRBJ1-5; weak D call: TRBD1 (6 bases). CDR1 and CDR2 from the germline V gene are MDHEN and SYDVKM. The CDR3 length is 13 residues. Trimming pared 5 bases from V and 9 bases from J, leaving 14 bases between. CDR3 coding DNA: TGTGCCAGCAGTCGACAGGTGGGGTGGCCCCAGCATTTT. Its translation: CASSRQVGWPQHF.

J is TRBJ2-6 and V is TRBV7-9, with a weak D call TRBD1 (5 bases). CDR1 is SEHNR and CDR2 is FQNEAQ in the germline V gene (reference sequence). Trimming shortened V by 1 base and J by 2 bases, and 9 bases separated the two germline ends. The CDR3 runs 16 residues. The CDR3: CASSLGQNTGANVLTF. The CDR3 DNA follows: TGTGCCAGCAGCTTAGGACAGAACACTGGGGCCAACGTCCTGACTTTC.

This clone was counted a single time. The genes are TRBV6-1 and TRBJ2-5, with TRBD1 matching 7 bases. Trimming took 10 bases from V and 5 from J; bases not matched to a gene: 7. The germline V gene has CDR1 MNHNS and CDR2 SASEGT. This CDR3 has 12 amino acids. CDR3 residues: CATLQGWETQYF. As DNA, the CDR3 is TGTGCCACCCTACAGGGGTGGGAGACCCAGTACTTC.

The chain links TRBV9 to TRBJ2-7, with a possible D match to TRBD1 (6 bases). The CDR3 has 15 amino acids. Germline values: CDR1 SGDLS, CDR2 YYNGEE. With 3 bases removed from V and 1 base from J, the gap between germline ends came to 14 bases. The CDR3 is CASSAQGSLSYEQYF. Written as DNA, the CDR3 is TGTGCCAGCAGCGCTCAGGGGAGCCTATCCTACGAGCAGTACTTC.

This clone has more than one count but fewer than ten. The V and J genes are TRBV27 and TRBJ2-3; 7 nucleotides agree with TRBD2. In germline, CDR1 is MNHEY, CDR2 SMNVEV (reference sequence). The ends lost 4 bases at V and 2 bases at J; junction bases unmatched: 12. The CDR3 is 17 residues long. This CDR3 reads CASSSPGGRRNTDTQYF. In DNA, the CDR3 is TGTGCCAGCAGTTCCCCGGGGGGACGTAGAAACACAGATACGCAGTATTTT.

The CDR3 region has the DNA TGTGCCAGCAGTAGACAGGGGCCGCTGGGTAACTATGGCTACACCTTC. It specifies CASSRQGPLGNYGYTF. The chain uses TRBV2 and TRBJ1-2; the match to TRBD1 covers 8 bases. The CDR3 is made up of 16 amino acids. With 5 bases clipped from V and 1 base from J, the junction kept 9 bases outside the gene matches. Germline assignment: CDR1 SNHLY and CDR2 FYNNEI.

The V gene is TRBV19, the J gene TRBJ1-1; tentatively, D is TRBD1 (5 bases). Per the germline V gene, CDR1 is LNHDA and CDR2 is SQIVND (reference sequence). CDR3 length: 16 residues. Trimming shortened V by 3 bases and J by 0 bases, and 14 bases separated the two germline ends. The CDR3 region has the DNA TGTGCCAGTAGTATCCAGTCGGCAGGGCTGAACACTGAAGCTTTCTTT. It codes for CASSIQSAGLNTEAFF.

The chain combines TRBV18 with TRBJ2-7; TRBD1 aligns across 7 bases. CDR3 length: 13 amino acids. Looked up from germline, CDR1 is KGHSH and CDR2 is LQKENI. V was pared by 4 bases and J by 2 bases, with 2 bases of the junction left unmatched. Here the CDR3 DNA reads TGTGCCAGCTCACAGGGACAGACCTACGAGCAGTACTTC. Translating it yields CASSQGQTYEQYF. Looking up the rest from reference TRBV18 and TRBJ2-7 gives the full variable domain: NAGVMQNPRHLVRRRGQEARLRCSPMKGHSHVYWYRQLPEEGLKFMVYLQKENIIDESGMPKERFSAEFPKEGPSILRIQQVVRGDSAAYFCASSQGQTYEQYFGPGTRLTVT.